This T cell receptor (beta chain) was sequenced for a study of shared clonotypes between healthy human individuals. It was at deep level that the assay was run. As handled by the study authors: Owing to the provision of junction-only sequences devoid of quality scores by immunoSEQ, filtering differed. Profiling relied on immunoSEQ multiplex PCR, and the TCRdb table lists in-frame clones only, not all of them. The V and J calls and clone size come from that table; D and trimming were worked out from the DNA. The sample has around 2,000,000 clones, about 95% seen once. Naive CD8 cells lacked CD45RO and underwent positive selection for CCR7, leaving out terminally differentiated effector memory CD45RA+ cells. All donors were healthy HIV-negative adults lacking recent acute infections or vaccinations. CDR1 is LGHNA, CDR2 YSLEER, per germline. Trimming took 0 bases from V and 2 from J, leaving 8 bases between them. This CDR3 has 16 residues.

Sample: naive CD8+ T cells sorted from blood. The source is a man younger than 30 in good health. The V call is TRBV4-3, the J call TRBJ2-6; D unresolved. The CDR3 sequence: CASSQDRAAGANVLTF. CDR3 DNA sequence: TGCGCCAGCAGCCAAGATCGCGCGGCTGGGGCCAACGTCCTGACTTTC.